This T cell receptor (beta chain) came from a study of blood T cell repertoires in COVID-19. In the study overall: Researchers got acute and convalescent COVID-19 samples from the United States, Italy and Spain.

Germline CDR1 reads SGHTA; CDR2 reads FQGNSA. V was shortened by 4 bases and J by 7 bases, with 11 bases between the two germline ends. This CDR3 is built from 13 residues. Some clones are missing from TCRdb's copy, which holds only in-frame ones; the method was immunoSEQ multiplex PCR. The sample contains around 130,000 clones, roughly four fifths of which appear only once. The specimen was peripheral blood. The chain recombines TRBV7-2 with TRBJ1-5; no clear D. The clonotype was recovered from a human donor in a cohort sampled during active COVID-19. DNA of the CDR3: TGTGCCAGCAGCTCGGAGGCCAGGCAGCCCCAGCATTTT. Protein: CASSSEARQPQHF.